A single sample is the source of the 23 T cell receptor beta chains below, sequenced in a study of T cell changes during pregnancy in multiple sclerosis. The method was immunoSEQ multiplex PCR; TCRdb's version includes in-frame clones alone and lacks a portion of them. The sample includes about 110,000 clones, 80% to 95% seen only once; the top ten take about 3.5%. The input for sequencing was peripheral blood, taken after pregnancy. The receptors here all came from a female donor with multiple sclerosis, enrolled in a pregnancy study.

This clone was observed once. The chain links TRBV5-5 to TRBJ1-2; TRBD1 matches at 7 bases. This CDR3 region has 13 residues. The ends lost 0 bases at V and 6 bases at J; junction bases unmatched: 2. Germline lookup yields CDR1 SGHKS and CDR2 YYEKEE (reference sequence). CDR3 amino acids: CASSLVGGDGYTF. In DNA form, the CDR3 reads TGTGCCAGCAGCTTGGTAGGGGGCGATGGCTACACCTTC. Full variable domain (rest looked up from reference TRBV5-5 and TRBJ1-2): DAGVTQSPTHLIKTRGQQVTLRCSPISGHKSVSWYQQVLGQGPQFIFQYYEKEERGRGNFPDRFSARQFPNYSSELNVNALLLGDSALYLCASSLVGGDGYTFGSGTRLTVV.

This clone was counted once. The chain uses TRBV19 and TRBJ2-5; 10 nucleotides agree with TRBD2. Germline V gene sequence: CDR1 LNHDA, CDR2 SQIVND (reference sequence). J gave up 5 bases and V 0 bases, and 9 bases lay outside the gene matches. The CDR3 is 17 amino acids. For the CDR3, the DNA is TGTGCCAGTAGTATAGATTTAGCGGGGGGCCCATCGGAGACCCAGTACTTC. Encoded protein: CASSIDLAGGPSETQYF.

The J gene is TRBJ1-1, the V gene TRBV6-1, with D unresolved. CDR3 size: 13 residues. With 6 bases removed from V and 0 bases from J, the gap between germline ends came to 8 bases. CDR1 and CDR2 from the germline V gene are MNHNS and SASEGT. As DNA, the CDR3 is TGTGCCAGCAGCATTAGCATGAACACTGAAGCTTTCTTT. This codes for CASSISMNTEAFF.

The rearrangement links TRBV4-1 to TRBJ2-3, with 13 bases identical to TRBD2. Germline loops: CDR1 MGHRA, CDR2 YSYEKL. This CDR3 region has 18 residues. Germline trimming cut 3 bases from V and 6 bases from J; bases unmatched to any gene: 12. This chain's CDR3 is CASSQPPGTSGAPDTQYF. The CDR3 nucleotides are TGCGCCAGCAGCCAGCCCCCAGGGACTAGCGGGGCTCCTGATACGCAGTATTTT.

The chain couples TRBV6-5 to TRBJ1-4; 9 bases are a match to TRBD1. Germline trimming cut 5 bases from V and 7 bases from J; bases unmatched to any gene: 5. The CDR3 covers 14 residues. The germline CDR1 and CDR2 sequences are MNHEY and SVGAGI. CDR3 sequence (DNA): TGTGCCAGCAGTACGGGACAGGGCAGTGAAAAACTGTTTTTT. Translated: CASSTGQGSEKLFF.

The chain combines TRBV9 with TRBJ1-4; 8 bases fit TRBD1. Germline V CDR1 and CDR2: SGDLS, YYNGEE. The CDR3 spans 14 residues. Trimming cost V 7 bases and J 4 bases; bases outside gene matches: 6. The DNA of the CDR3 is TGTGCCAGCTCGCTAGGACAGGGTAATGAAAAACTGTTTTTT. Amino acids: CASSLGQGNEKLFF.

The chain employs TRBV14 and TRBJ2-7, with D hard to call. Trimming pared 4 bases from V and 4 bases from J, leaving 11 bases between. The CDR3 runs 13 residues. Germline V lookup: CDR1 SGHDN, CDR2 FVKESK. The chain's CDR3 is CASSPGFLYEQYF. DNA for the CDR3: TGTGCCAGCAGCCCGGGTTTTCTTTACGAGCAGTACTTC.

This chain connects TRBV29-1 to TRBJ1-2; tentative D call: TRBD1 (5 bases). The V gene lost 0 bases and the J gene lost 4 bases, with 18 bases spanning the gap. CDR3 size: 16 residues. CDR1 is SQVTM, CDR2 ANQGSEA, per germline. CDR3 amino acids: CSVEDLGARLTYGYTF. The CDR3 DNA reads TGCAGCGTTGAAGATCTTGGGGCCCGTTTGACCTATGGCTACACCTTC. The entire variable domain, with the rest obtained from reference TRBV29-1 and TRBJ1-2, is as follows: SAVISQKPSRDICQRGTSLTIQCQVDSQVTMMFWYRQQPGQSLTLIATANQGSEATYESGFVIDKFPISRPNLTFSTLTVSNMSPEDSSIYLCSVEDLGARLTYGYTFGSGTRLTVV.

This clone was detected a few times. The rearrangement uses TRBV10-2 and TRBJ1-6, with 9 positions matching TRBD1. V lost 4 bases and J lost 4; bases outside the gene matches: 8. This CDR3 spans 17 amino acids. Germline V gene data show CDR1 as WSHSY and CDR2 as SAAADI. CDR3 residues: CASSGQGDLPYNSPLHF. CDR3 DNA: TGCGCCAGCAGTGGACAGGGGGATCTCCCGTATAATTCACCCCTCCACTTT.

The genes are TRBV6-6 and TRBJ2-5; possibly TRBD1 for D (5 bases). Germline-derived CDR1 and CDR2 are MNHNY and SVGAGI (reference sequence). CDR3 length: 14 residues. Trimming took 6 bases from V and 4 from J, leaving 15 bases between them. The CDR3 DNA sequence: TGTGCCAGCAGCCAAGGGGTGTCGGCAGAGACCCAGTACTTC. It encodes CASSQGVSAETQYF.

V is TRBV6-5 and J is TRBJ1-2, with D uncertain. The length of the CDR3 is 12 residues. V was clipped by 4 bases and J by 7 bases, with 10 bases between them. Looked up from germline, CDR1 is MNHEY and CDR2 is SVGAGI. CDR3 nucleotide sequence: TGTGCCAGCAGTTTGTCTGGCGGTGGCTACACCTTC. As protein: CASSLSGGGYTF.

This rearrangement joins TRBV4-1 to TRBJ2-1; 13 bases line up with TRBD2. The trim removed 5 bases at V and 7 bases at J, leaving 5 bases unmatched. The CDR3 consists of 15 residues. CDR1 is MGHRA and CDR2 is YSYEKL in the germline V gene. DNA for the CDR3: TGCGCCAGCAGCAGACTAGCGGGGGGATCGAATGAGCAGTTCTTC. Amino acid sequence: CASSRLAGGSNEQFF.

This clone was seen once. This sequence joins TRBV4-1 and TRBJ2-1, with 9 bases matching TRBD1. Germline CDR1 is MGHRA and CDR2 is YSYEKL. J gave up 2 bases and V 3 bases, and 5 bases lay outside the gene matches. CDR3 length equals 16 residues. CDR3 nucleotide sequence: TGCGCCAGCAGCCATCCGAGACAGGGGGCCTACAATGAGCAGTTCTTC. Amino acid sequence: CASSHPRQGAYNEQFF.

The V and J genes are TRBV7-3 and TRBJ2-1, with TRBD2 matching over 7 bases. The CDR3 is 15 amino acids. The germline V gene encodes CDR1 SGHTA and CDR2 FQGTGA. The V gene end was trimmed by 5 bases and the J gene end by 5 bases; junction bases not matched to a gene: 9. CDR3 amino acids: CASSPGGTVNNEQFF. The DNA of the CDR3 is TGTGCCAGCAGCCCCGGGGGGACGGTGAACAATGAGCAGTTCTTC. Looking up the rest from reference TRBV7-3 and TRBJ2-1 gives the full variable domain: GAGVSQTPSNKVTEKGKYVELRCDPISGHTALYWYRQSLGQGPEFLIYFQGTGAADDSGLPNDRFFAVRPEGSVSTLKIQRTERGDSAVYLCASSPGGTVNNEQFFGPGTRLTVL.

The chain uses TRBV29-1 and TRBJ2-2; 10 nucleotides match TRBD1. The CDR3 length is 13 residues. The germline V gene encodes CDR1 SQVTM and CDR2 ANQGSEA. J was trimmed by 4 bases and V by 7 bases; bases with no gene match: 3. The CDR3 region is CSARTGGTGELFF. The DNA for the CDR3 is TGCAGCGCTCGGACAGGGGGCACCGGGGAGCTGTTTTTT.

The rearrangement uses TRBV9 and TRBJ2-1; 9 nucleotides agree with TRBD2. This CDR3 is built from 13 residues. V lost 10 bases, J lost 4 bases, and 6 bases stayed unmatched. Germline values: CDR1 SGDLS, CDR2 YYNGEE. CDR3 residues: CASGGGAYNEQFF. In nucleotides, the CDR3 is TGTGCCTCCGGCGGGGGGGCTTACAATGAGCAGTTCTTC.

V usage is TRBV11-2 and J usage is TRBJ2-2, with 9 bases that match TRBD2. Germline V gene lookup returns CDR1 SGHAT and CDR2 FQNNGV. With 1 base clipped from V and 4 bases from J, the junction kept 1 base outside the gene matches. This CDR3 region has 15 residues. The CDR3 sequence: CASSLVLAGTGELFF. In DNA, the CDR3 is TGTGCCAGCAGCTTAGTACTAGCGGGCACCGGGGAGCTGTTTTTT.

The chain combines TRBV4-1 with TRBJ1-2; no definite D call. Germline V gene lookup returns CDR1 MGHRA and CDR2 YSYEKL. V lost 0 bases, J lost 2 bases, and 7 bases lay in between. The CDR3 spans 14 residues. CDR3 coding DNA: TGCGCCAGCAGCCAAGAATCTCCCAACTATGGCTACACCTTC. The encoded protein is CASSQESPNYGYTF.

CDR3 in DNA: TGTGCCACCCTCGGCAGGGGCGAATACGAGCAGTACTTC. Translated: CATLGRGEYEQYF. This chain links TRBV27 with TRBJ2-7; D may be TRBD1 (6 bases). CDR1 is MNHEY, CDR2 SMNVEV, per germline (reference sequence). V shed 10 bases and J shed 4 bases, with 17 bases lying between them. The CDR3 covers 13 residues.

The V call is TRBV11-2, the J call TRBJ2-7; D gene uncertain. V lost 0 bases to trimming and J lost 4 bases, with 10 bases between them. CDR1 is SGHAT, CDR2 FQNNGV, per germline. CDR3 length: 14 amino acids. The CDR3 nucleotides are TGTGCCAGCAGCTTAGATCTCCCCAGTTACGAGCAGTACTTC. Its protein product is CASSLDLPSYEQYF.

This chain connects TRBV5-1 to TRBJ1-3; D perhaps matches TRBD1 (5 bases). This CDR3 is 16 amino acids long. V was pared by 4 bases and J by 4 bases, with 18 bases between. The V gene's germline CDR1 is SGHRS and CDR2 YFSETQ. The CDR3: CASSLQGSLEGNTIYF. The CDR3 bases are TGCGCCAGCAGCCTGCAGGGTAGTCTGGAAGGAAACACCATATATTTT.

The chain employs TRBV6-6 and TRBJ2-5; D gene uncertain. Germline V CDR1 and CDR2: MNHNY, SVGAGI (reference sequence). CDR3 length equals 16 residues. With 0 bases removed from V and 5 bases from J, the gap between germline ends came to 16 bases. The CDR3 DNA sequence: TGTGCCAGCAGTTACTCGGCTAGTCGCCGTGGGGAGACCCAGTACTTC. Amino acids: CASSYSASRRGETQYF.

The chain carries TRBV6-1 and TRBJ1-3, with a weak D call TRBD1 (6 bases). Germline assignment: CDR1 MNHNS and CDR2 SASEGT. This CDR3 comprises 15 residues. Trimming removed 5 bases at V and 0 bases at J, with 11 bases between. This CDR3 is CASSWDTDSGNTIYF. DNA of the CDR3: TGTGCCAGCAGTTGGGACACCGACTCTGGAAACACCATATATTTT.